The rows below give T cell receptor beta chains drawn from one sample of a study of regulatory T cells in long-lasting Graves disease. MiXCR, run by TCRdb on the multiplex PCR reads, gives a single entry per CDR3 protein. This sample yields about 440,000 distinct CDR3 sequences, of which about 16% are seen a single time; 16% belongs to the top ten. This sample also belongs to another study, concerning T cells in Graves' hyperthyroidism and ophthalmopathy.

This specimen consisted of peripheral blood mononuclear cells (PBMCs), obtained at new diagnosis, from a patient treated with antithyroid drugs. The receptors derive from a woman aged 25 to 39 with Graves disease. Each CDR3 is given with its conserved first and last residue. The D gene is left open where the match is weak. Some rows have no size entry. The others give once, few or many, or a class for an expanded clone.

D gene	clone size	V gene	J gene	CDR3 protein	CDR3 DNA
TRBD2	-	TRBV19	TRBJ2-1	CASSPLAGEGEQFF	TGTGCCAGTAGCCCGCTAGCGGGAGAGGGTGAGCAGTTCTTC
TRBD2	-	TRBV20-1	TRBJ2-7	CSARGLAGGGVYEQYF	TGCAGTGCACGGGGACTAGCGGGAGGGGGGGTCTACGAGCAGTACTTC
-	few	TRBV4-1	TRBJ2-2	CASSQEWVGELFF	TGCGCCAGCAGCCAAGAATGGGTCGGGGAGCTGTTTTTT
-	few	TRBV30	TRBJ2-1	CAWSLRDLSEQFF	TGTGCCTGGAGTCTCCGGGACCTAAGTGAGCAGTTCTTC
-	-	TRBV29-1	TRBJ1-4	CSAIPSAGPLEKLFF	TGCAGCGCGATTCCTTCGGCAGGGCCTCTTGAAAAACTGTTTTTT
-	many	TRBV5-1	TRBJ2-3	CASSLEGLAGIDTQYF	TGCGCCAGCAGCTTGGAAGGCCTAGCCGGTATAGATACGCAGTATTTT
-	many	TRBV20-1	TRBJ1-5	CSALVLGYSNQPQHF	TGCAGTGCTTTGGTATTGGGGTATAGCAATCAGCCCCAGCATTTT
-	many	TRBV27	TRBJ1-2	CASSSSMAGGYTF	TGTGCCAGCAGTTCCTCAATGGCGGGCGGCTACACCTTC
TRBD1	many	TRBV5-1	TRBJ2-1	CASRPGQGADEQFF	TGCGCCAGCCGTCCGGGACAGGGGGCCGATGAGCAGTTCTTC
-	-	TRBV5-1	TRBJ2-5	CASSFGKGGQETQYF	TGCGCCAGCAGCTTCGGAAAAGGAGGACAAGAGACCCAGTACTTC
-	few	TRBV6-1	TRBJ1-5	CASSRDPGQPQHF	TGTGCCAGCAGCCGGGACCCGGGCCAGCCCCAGCATTTT
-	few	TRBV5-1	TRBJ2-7	CASSSSGNEQYF	TGCGCCAGCAGCTCCTCAGGCAATGAGCAGTACTTC
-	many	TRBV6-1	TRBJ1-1	CASSAGWNTEAFF	TGTGCCAGCAGTGCAGGGTGGAACACTGAAGCTTTCTTT
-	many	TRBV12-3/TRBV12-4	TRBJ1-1	CASSFRGHTEAFF	TGTGCCAGCAGTTTCAGGGGTCACACTGAAGCTTTCTTT
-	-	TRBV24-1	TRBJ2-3	CATSSVLQGVSTRYF	TGTGCCACCAGTTCTGTTTTGCAGGGTGTTTCTACGCGGTATTTT
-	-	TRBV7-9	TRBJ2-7	CASSSPIRAYRYF	TGTGCCAGCAGCTCACCGATACGGGCCTATAGGTACTTC
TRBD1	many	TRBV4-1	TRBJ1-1	CASSQATGTGTEAFF	TGCGCCAGCAGCCAAGCCACCGGGACAGGGACGGAAGCTTTCTTT
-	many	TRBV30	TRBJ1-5	CAWSEGGHQPQHF	TGTGCCTGGAGTGAGGGGGGCCACCAGCCCCAGCATTTT
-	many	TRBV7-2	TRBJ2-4	CASSLRLAVGIQYF	TGTGCCAGCAGCCTTCGGTTAGCCGTCGGCATTCAGTACTTC
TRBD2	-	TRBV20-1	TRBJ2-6	CSAIRGSGRISGANVLTF	TGCAGTGCCATCAGAGGTAGCGGGAGAATATCTGGGGCCAACGTCCTGACTTTC
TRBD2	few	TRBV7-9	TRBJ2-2	CASSQTSGSHAGELFF	TGTGCCAGCAGCCAGACTAGCGGGAGTCATGCCGGGGAGCTGTTTTTT
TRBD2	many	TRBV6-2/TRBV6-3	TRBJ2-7	CASRGLSSGISSYEQYF	TGTGCCAGCAGGGGATTATCTAGCGGGATAAGTTCCTACGAGCAGTACTTC
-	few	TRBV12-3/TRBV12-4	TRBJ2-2	CASSISPLNTGELFF	TGTGCCAGCAGTATCTCCCCCCTGAACACCGGGGAGCTGTTTTTT
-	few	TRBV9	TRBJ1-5	CASSVGGSGQPQHF	TGTGCCAGCAGCGTAGGGGGGAGTGGTCAGCCCCAGCATTTT
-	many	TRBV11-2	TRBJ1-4	CASGTGNREKLFF	TGTGCCAGCGGAACAGGGAACCGTGAAAAACTGTTTTTT
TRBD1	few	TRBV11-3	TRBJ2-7	CASSLGQGDSYEQYF	TGTGCCAGCAGCCTGGGACAGGGGGACTCCTACGAGCAGTACTTC
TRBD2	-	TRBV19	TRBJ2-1	CASSIPPSGSAEQFF	TGTGCCAGTAGTATCCCACCTAGCGGGAGCGCTGAGCAGTTCTTC
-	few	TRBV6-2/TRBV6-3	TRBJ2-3	CASSEASLVGDTQYF	TGTGCCAGCAGTGAAGCGAGTCTAGTCGGAGATACGCAGTATTTT
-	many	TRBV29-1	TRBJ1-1	CSALPQTTEAFF	TGCAGCGCTTTGCCGCAGACCACTGAAGCTTTCTTT
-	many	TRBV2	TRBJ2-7	CASSARERSYEQYF	TGTGCCAGCAGCGCCAGGGAGCGCTCCTACGAGCAGTACTTC
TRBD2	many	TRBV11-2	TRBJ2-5	CASSLDRTGGPYETQYF	TGTGCCAGCAGCTTAGATAGGACGGGAGGGCCATATGAGACCCAGTACTTC
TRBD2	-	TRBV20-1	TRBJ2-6	CSAGLAGGRRTGANVLTF	TGCAGTGCTGGATTAGCGGGAGGGAGAAGGACTGGGGCCAACGTCCTGACTTTC
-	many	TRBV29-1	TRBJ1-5	CSVAEIANQPQHF	TGCAGCGTCGCAGAGATAGCGAATCAGCCCCAGCATTTT
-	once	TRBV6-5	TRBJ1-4	CASSYTGGRREKLFF	TGTGCCAGCAGTTACACTGGGGGGCGTCGGGAAAAACTGTTTTTT
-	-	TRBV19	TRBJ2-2	CASSTGLNKGAGELFF	TGTGCCAGTAGTACGGGACTCAACAAAGGGGCCGGGGAGCTGTTTTTT
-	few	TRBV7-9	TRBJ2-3	CASSPRGGRAGADTQYF	TGTGCCAGCAGCCCAAGGGGGGGGAGGGCCGGTGCAGATACGCAGTATTTT
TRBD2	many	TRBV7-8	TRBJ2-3	CASSLSIAGRGTDTQYF	TGTGCCAGCAGCTTATCTATAGCGGGTCGCGGCACAGATACGCAGTATTTT
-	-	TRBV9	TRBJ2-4	CASSEGRVVNIQYF	TGTGCCAGCAGCGAAGGCAGGGTAGTGAACATTCAGTACTTC
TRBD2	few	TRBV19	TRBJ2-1	CASSTSGRGNEQFF	TGTGCCAGTAGTACTAGCGGGAGAGGGAATGAGCAGTTCTTC
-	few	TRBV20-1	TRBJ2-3	CSARKGKGTDTQYF	TGCAGTGCTAGAAAAGGGAAGGGCACAGATACGCAGTATTTT
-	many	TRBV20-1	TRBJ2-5	CSARDFGSPLGETQYF	TGCAGTGCTAGAGATTTCGGGTCACCTTTAGGGGAGACCCAGTACTTC
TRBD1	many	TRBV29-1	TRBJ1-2	CSVGSRGLDYTF	TGCAGCGTTGGAAGCAGGGGGCTCGACTACACCTTC
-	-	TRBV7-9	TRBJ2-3	CASSRLKLARQHTDTQYF	TGTGCCAGCAGTCGACTCAAACTAGCCAGGCAACACACAGATACGCAGTATTTT